This T cell receptor (beta chain) is from a study of naive and memory T cell subsets (dated by TCRdb to the late 2010s). Study-level background: An open-source, UMI-based TCR alpha and beta sequencing pipeline was applied to sorted naive and memory peripheral blood T cell subsets. Complete agreement was observed between the functional CMV T cell responses and the IgG serology results. RNA was DNase-treated and reverse transcribed with TCR constant-region primers, mostly using SuperScript III.

Deletion took 5 bases off V and 4 bases off J, with a span of 9 bases between the germline ends. Reading from cysteine to phenylalanine, the CDR3 counts 13 amino acids. Only the CDR3 DNA stays, 39 bases, in frame from base 1. The receptor library was made with UMI-ligation and nested PCR. To cover both TRBC1 and TRBC2, the beta constant-region primer consisted of an equimolar mix of two oligonucleotides. A single-stranded oligonucleotide containing the SP2 primer and a 12-nucleotide UMI was joined to the 3' end of the cDNA by T4 RNA ligase 1. Four rounds of PCR, combining the SP2 primer with nested alpha and beta constant-region primers, were used to amplify the ligated cDNA. The ligation reaction was kept at 16 degrees C for 20-24 hours. PCR2 was typically performed as a SYBR Green qPCR and was stopped at a predetermined threshold so that over-amplification was prevented. Every purification after the first one was done using Agencourt AMPure XP magnetic beads. Libraries were quantified by Qubit and checked on a TapeStation, where a main peak was expected near 650 bp. Pooled libraries were sequenced on an Illumina MiSeq using v2 2x251 paired-end kits, and typically 1-2 million reads were obtained per sample. Each sample was pooled at 4 to 5 nM, and about 5-8% PhiX was included to help cluster recognition. For the original study's pipeline: V and J genes were assigned to Demultiplexor-processed FASTQ reads by Decombinator through tag matching, with a single base-pair mismatch being allowed. Collapsinator used UMIs to correct both sequencing errors and frequency errors arising from PCR heterogeneity. TCRs were translated and CDR3s were extracted from the conserved cysteine to the FGXG phenylalanine by CDR3Translator, with non-productive sequences being flagged. Gini, Shannon entropy and inverse Simpson indices were calculated on repertoires subsampled to equal numbers of UMI-defined TCRs. Power-law fits to clonotype abundance distributions were performed by maximum likelihood within the linear range. On one naive CD8 sample, the pipeline and MIGEC gave similar UMI counts, unique TCR numbers and clonal distributions. In one analysis, naive TCRs also found in any memory subset of the same donor were removed from the naive repertoire. A set of roughly 6,600 CMV-associated CDR3 sequences, compiled from VDJdb and a published dataset, was used to search the repertoires. The public sequencing data were trimmed at Q25 with fastp and processed into clonotypes with MiXCR by TCRdb, which kept only in-frame beta chains. Rows merge per CDR3 protein into single entries with the most common DNA and genes. These V and J calls originate from TCRdb's pipeline instead of the authors' own analysis. For this sample there are some 150,000 distinct CDR3 sequences; over 15% appear just once. Approximately 0.15% of the sample is in the top ten clones.

TCR alpha and beta chain libraries were amplified separately from the second PCR step onward. Donor CMV status was determined by IFNgamma production from CD4+ T cells after overnight stimulation of fresh PBMCs with CMV viral lysate. Using Miltenyi beads, CD4 T cells were first positively selected, and CD8 T cells were then positively selected from the CD4-negative fraction. Cells were stained for CD3, CD4, CD8, CD45RA, CD27 and a live/dead dye and were sorted on a BD Aria II into four subsets based on CD45RA and CD27. Blood came from three healthy volunteers, each fractionated into CD4 and CD8 T cells and then into four differentiation subsets. About 110 ml of peripheral blood was taken from each donor, and PBMC were separated by density-gradient centrifugation on Ficoll-Paque PLUS. After sorting, cells were lysed in RLT buffer, RNA was extracted using a Qiagen RNeasy kit, and the extracted RNA was stored at -80 degrees C.

Beyond this particular receptor, the publication reports: In both CD4 and CD8 cells, a rise in Gini index and a fall in Shannon and inverse Simpson diversity were observed from naive through CM, EM and EMRA. The repertoire findings for the naive and memory subsets could not be validated, as no ground truth was available. A few larger clonotypes were found in naive repertoires, especially CD8, and these larger clonotypes were possibly memory cells re-expressing CD45RA. A clonotype was defined as a single alpha or beta chain sequence rather than as a paired alpha/beta receptor. A power law was followed by TCR abundance, with an exponent that differed between naive and memory subsets but was consistent across the three individuals. Once error correction was done, more than 90% of naive TCR sequences showed up just once, which made the naive abundance distributions much steeper than those of the memory subsets. RNA-based TCR counts may be influenced by expression changes linked to T cell activation and differentiation.

This clonotype showed up just a few times. Its antigen is still unknown. Per-base quality was not reported, and no clone a single base away is much larger than it. Recombination connected TRBV12-3 or TRBV12-4 to TRBJ2-1; too little of a D gene remains to name it. Sequenced: naive CD4+ T cells from blood. According to the study, the label for this sample's cell subset or site signals: naive T cells, CD45RA high CD27+. This TCR was sampled from a human donor in good health. In nucleotides, the sequence is TGTGCCAGCAGTCCACGGCGGTACAATGAGCAGTTCTTC. It codes for CASSPRRYNEQFF.